These 14 T cell receptor beta chains were sequenced from one sample in a study of patients and donors after allogeneic stem cell transplantation. TCRdb recomputed calls from the RT-PCR reads with MiXCR, one row per CDR3 protein. The table records more than 1,500 distinct CDR3 sequences, around 23% of them present only once. Sequenced sample: blood, either unsorted or a sorted T cell fraction (not recorded which). The origin of the receptors is a human donor who was either an allogeneic HSCT recipient or a stem cell or donor lymphocyte infusion donor (not recorded which). It is not recorded whose cells these are; they may come from a transplant donor.

This clonotype was seen more than once but under ten times. The V and J genes are TRBV5-8 and TRBJ2-3; TRBD2 aligns across 9 bases. The trim removed 0 bases at V and 4 bases at J, leaving 9 bases unmatched. CDR1 is SGHTS and CDR2 is YDEGEE in the germline V gene. CDR3 length: 17 amino acids. In DNA, the CDR3 is TGTGCCAGCAGCTTGGGTCGGCTAGCGGGGAGCTCAGATACGCAGTATTTT. Translating gives CASSLGRLAGSSDTQYF.

This clonotype is large (0.1 to 1%) in the sample. V is TRBV11-2 and J is TRBJ2-1; D tentatively reads TRBD1 or TRBD2 (5 bases each). V lost 1 base to trimming and J lost 8 bases, with 9 bases between them. From germline, CDR1 is SGHAT and CDR2 FQNNGV. The CDR3 contains 13 residues. CDR3 in amino acids: CASSLGRGDEQFF. DNA of the CDR3: TGTGCCAGCAGCTTAGGGCGAGGGGATGAGCAGTTCTTC.

A few counts support this clonotype. This chain links TRBV7-6 with TRBJ2-5; D not certain. Deletions cut 4 bases from V and 2 bases from J, with 5 bases between. Germline assignment: CDR1 SGHVS and CDR2 FNYEAQ. CDR3 size: 12 residues. CDR3 sequence (DNA): TGTGCCAGCAGCTCTGTACAAGAGACCCAGTACTTC. As protein: CASSSVQETQYF.

The chain uses TRBV4-2 and TRBJ2-7; D possibly corresponds to TRBD1 (6 bases). The V gene's germline CDR1 is LGHNA and CDR2 YNFKEQ. The CDR3 length is 15 residues. The V end was cut by 1 base, the J end by 1 base, with 11 bases between. The CDR3 sequence: CASSQGPGQSYEQYF. The CDR3 DNA reads as TGTGCCAGCAGCCAAGGACCCGGACAGTCCTACGAGCAGTACTTC.

There are a few counts of this clonotype. This chain uses TRBV5-6 with TRBJ1-1; weak D call: TRBD1 (5 bases). The CDR3 extends over 13 amino acids. Per germline, CDR1 SGHDT and CDR2 YYEEEE. Trimming stripped 4 bases from V and 1 base from J, with 8 bases between. CDR3: CASSRGRNTEAFF. In nucleotides, the CDR3 is TGTGCCAGCAGCCGGGGACGGAACACTGAAGCTTTCTTT.

This clonotype has only a few counts. The gene calls are TRBV10-3 and TRBJ2-5; 10 bases are a match to TRBD2. Per the germline V gene, CDR1 is ENHRY and CDR2 is SYGVKD. CDR3 length: 16 residues. The V segment lost 0 bases and the J segment 0 bases; nucleotides outside the gene matches: 1. The CDR3 reads CAISESGTSDQETQYF. The CDR3 DNA reads TGTGCCATCAGTGAGTCCGGGACTAGCGACCAAGAGACCCAGTACTTC.

This sequence joins TRBV10-3 and TRBJ1-2; D gene uncertain. Trimming took 2 bases from V and 4 from J, leaving 8 bases between them. In germline, CDR1 is ENHRY, CDR2 SYGVKD. The CDR3 length is 13 residues. CDR3 loop: CAISEKMTYGYTF. DNA for the CDR3: TGTGCCATCAGTGAGAAGATGACCTATGGCTACACCTTC.

By frequency in the sample, this clonotype is medium-sized. The V and J genes are TRBV21-1 and TRBJ2-7. TRBV21-1 has pseudogene status. CDR3 length equals 11 residues. CDR3 sequence (DNA): TGTGCCAGCAGCAAAGTCGGCGAGCAGTACTTC. It is translated as CASSKVGEQYF.

The rearrangement uses TRBV6-6 and TRBJ1-6, with no clear D. The CDR3 loop spans 16 amino acids. Germline values: CDR1 MNHNY, CDR2 SVGAGI (reference sequence). Between the trimmed V and J ends, which lost 6 bases and 7 bases, there was a span of 19 bases. The CDR3 coding sequence is TGTGCCAGCAGCCCGTCCGCACAGAGGAGGAATTCACCCCTCCACTTT. Encoded protein: CASSPSAQRRNSPLHF.

The chain combines TRBV20-1 with TRBJ2-7; TRBD1 aligns across 10 bases. CDR1 and CDR2 from the germline V gene are DFQATT and SNEGSKA (reference sequence). V lost 4 bases, J lost 3 bases, and 6 bases stayed unmatched. The CDR3 spans 14 residues. The CDR3 nucleotides read TGCAGTGCTACCCCCGGGACAGGGGACTACGAGCAGTACTTC. Amino acids: CSATPGTGDYEQYF.

This clonotype qualifies as hyperexpanded (1% or more). The chain couples TRBV9 to TRBJ2-7; D call uncertain. The CDR3 consists of 15 residues. V lost 0 bases, J lost 4 bases, and 14 bases lay in between. The germline gives CDR1 SGDLS, CDR2 YYNGEE. This CDR3 is CASSVALGITYEQYF. In DNA form, the CDR3 reads TGTGCCAGCAGCGTAGCGTTGGGCATCACTTACGAGCAGTACTTC.

This clonotype is judged large. The chain recombines TRBV6-2 or TRBV6-3 with TRBJ2-4, with D perhaps TRBD1 or TRBD2 (5 bases each). The germline V gene has CDR1 MNHEY and CDR2 SVGEGT. The CDR3 length is 15 residues. V was pared by 7 bases and J by 0 bases, with 13 bases between. CDR3 bases: TGTGCCAGCAAAGGGACGGATCTAGCCAAAAACATTCAGTACTTC. This sequence encodes CASKGTDLAKNIQYF.

This clonotype has only a few counts. The genes are TRBV20-1 and TRBJ2-5; TRBD1 is a possible D gene (6 bases). V was trimmed by 7 bases and J by 4 bases, leaving 16 bases between them. Germline CDR1 and CDR2: DFQATT and SNEGSKA (reference sequence). CDR3 length equals 13 residues. The CDR3 region is CSGTGSRRETQYF. CDR3 coding DNA: TGCAGTGGTACAGGGAGCCGCAGAGAGACCCAGTACTTC.

This clonotype ranks as large (0.1 to 1%). This chain joins TRBV7-9 and TRBJ2-3, with 7 bases aligning to TRBD1. CDR1 is SEHNR, CDR2 FQNEAQ, per germline (reference sequence). V lost 5 bases, J lost 2 bases, and 13 bases stayed unmatched. This CDR3 is built from 17 residues. For the CDR3, the DNA is TGTGCCAGCAGCGACCGACAGGGAAAAGGGGACACAGATACGCAGTATTTT. Encoded protein: CASSDRQGKGDTDTQYF.